This T cell receptor (beta chain) was captured in a study of T cells in Graves' hyperthyroidism and ophthalmopathy. Study at large: Peripheral blood was obtained at initial diagnosis, preceding any treatment.

Findings of the study overall: Peripheral blood also featured most of the thyroid clonotypes expanded above 0.001.

The source material, RNA transcripts, was used to amplify TCR beta CDR3 regions. HTBI primers were the set used in a first-round RT-PCR of the TCR CDR3. MiXCR, run by TCRdb on the multiplex PCR reads, gives a single entry per CDR3 protein. The table has 700,000 or so distinct CDR3 sequences, 13% to 15% seen once; the top ten hold under 15%. In the ophthalmopathy cohort, Clinical Activity Score was at least 3, NOSPECS grade at least 4, and duration under 3 months. In making diagnoses, clinical symptoms, serum thyroxine and TRAb, thyroid ultrasound and orbital computed tomography were all used. With respect to this clonotype: Its specificity is not known.

V gave up 2 bases and J gave up 0 bases, with 15 bases separating them. Germline CDR1 is SGHRS and CDR2 is YFSETQ. The CDR3 runs 17 residues. This TCR was sampled from a woman aged 45-59 years with Graves' ophthalmopathy. This sequence joins TRBV5-1 and TRBJ1-3; weak D call: TRBD1 (5 bases). Sequenced: blood. This chain's CDR3 is CASSFGATKNSGNTIYF. CDR3 coding DNA: TGCGCCAGCAGCTTTGGGGCTACGAAAAACTCTGGAAACACCATATATTTT.